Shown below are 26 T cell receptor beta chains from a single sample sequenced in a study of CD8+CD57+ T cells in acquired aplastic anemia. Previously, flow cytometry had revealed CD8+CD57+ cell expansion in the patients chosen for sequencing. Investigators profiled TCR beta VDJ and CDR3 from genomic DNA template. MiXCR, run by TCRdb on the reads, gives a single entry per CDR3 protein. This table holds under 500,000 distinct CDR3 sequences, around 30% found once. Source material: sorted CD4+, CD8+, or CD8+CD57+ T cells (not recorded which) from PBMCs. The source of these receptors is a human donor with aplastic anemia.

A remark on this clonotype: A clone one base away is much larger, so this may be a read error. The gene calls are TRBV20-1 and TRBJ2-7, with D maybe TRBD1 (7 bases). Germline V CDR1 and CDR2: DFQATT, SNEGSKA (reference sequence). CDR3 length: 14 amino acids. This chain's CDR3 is CRAISGGGRSEQYF. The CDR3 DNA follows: TGCCGTGCAATTAGCGGAGGGGGCAGGAGCGAGCAGTACTTC.

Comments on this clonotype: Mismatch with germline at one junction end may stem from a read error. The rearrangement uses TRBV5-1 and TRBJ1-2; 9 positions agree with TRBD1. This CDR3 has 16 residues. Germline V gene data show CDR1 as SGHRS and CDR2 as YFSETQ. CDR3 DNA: TGCACCAGCAGCGCTGGACCGGGACAGGGTCTGAGTGGCTACACCTTC. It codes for CTSSAGPGQGLSGYTF.

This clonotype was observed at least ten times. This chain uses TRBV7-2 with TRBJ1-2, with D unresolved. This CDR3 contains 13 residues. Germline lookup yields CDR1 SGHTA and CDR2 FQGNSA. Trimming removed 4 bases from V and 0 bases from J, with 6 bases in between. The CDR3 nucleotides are TGTGCCAGCAGCTCGACCGCTAACTATGGCTACACCTTC. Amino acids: CASSSTANYGYTF.

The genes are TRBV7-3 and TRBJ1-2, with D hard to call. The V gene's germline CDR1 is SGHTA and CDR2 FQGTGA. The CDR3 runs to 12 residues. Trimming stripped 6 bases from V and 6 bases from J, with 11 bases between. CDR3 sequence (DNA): TGTGCCAGCAGTTTATCCGGGAATGGCTACACCTTC. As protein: CASSLSGNGYTF.

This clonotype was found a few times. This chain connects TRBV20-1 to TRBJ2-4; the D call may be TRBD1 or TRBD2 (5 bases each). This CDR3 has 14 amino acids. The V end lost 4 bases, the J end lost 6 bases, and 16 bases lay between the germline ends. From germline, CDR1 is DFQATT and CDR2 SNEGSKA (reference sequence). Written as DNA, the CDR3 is TGCAGTGCTAAAACCGGGACGAGGGGAAACATTCAGTACTTC. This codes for CSAKTGTRGNIQYF.

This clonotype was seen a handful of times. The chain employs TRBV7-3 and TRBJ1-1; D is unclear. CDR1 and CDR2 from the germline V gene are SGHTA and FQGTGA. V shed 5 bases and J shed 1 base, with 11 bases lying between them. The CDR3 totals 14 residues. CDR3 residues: CASSGSNRNTEAFF. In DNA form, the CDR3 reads TGTGCCAGCAGCGGAAGCAACAGGAACACTGAAGCTTTCTTT.

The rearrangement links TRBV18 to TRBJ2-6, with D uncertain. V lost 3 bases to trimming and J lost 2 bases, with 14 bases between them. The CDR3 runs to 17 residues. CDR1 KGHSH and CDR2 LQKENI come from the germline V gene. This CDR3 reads CASSPGVSLPGANVLTF. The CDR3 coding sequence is TGTGCCAGCTCACCGGGTGTATCTCTCCCTGGGGCCAACGTCCTGACTTTC.

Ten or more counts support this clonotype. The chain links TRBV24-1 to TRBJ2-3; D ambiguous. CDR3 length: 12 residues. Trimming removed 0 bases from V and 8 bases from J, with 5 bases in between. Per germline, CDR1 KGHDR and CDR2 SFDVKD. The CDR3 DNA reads TGTGCCACCAGTGATTTGGGGATTACGCAGTATTTT. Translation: CATSDLGITQYF.

CDR3 region: CSASRSASTDTQYF. The CDR3 nucleotides read TGCAGTGCTAGCAGGAGCGCTAGCACAGATACGCAGTATTTT. V and J are TRBV20-1 and TRBJ2-3; D gene uncertain. This CDR3 is built from 14 residues. The ends were cut back, 3 bases at V and 0 bases at J, with 10 bases in the middle. Germline CDR1 reads DFQATT; CDR2 reads SNEGSKA (reference sequence).

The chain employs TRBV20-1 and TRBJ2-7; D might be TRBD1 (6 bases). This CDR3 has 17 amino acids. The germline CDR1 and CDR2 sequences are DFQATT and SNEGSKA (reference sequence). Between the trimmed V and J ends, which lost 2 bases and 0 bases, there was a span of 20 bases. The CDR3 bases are TGCAGTGCTAGATTAATAACGGCAGGGGTCAGCTCCTACGAGCAGTACTTC. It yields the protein CSARLITAGVSSYEQYF.

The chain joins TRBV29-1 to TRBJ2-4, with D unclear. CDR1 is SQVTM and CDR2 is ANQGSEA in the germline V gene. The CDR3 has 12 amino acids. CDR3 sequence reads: CSLGFYPDIQYF. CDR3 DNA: TGCAGTTTAGGGTTTTATCCGGACATTCAGTACTTC.

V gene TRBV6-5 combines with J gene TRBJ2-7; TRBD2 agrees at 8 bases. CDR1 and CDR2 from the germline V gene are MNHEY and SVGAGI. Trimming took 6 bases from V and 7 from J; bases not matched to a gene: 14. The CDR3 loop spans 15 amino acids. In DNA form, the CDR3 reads TGTGCCAGCAGCTCCTCCGGGACTAGTTCCTTTGAGCAGTACTTC. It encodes CASSSSGTSSFEQYF.

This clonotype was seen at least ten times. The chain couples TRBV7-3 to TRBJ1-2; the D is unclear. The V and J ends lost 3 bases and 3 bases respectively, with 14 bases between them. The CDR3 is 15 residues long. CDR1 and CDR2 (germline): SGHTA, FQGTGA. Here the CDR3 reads CASSFRGGSDYGYTF. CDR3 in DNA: TGTGCCAGCAGCTTTCGGGGTGGCAGTGACTATGGCTACACCTTC.

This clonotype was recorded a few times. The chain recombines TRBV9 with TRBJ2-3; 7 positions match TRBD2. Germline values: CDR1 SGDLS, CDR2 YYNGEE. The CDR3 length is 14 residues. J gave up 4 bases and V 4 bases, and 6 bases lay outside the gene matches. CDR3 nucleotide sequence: TGTGCCAGCAGCTCAGAGGCGGGGGCAGATACGCAGTATTTT. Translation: CASSSEAGADTQYF. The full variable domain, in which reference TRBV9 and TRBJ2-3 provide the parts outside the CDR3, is DSGVTQTPKHLITATGQRVTLRCSPRSGDLSVYWYQQSLDQGLQFLIQYYNGEERAKGNILERFSAQQFPDLHSELNLSSLELGDSALYFCASSSEAGADTQYFGPGTRLTVL.

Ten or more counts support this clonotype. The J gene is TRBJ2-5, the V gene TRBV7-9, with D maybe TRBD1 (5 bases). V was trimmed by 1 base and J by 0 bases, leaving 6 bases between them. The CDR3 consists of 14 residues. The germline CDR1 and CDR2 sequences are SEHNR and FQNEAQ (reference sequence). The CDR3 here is CASSLEGYQETQYF. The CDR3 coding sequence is TGTGCCAGCAGCTTAGAGGGGTACCAAGAGACCCAGTACTTC.

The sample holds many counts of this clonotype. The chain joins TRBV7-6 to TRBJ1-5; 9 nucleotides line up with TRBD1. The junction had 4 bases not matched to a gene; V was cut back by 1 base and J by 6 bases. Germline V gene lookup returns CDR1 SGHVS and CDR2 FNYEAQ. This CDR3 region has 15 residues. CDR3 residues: CASSLGTGEGQPQHF. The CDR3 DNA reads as TGTGCCAGCAGCTTAGGGACAGGGGAGGGTCAGCCCCAGCATTTT.

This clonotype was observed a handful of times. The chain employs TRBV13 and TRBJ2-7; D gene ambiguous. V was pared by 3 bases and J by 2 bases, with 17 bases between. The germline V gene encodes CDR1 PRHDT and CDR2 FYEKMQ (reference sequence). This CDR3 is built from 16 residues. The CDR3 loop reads CASSFGMGAFPYEQYF. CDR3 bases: TGTGCCAGCAGCTTCGGCATGGGTGCATTCCCCTACGAGCAGTACTTC.

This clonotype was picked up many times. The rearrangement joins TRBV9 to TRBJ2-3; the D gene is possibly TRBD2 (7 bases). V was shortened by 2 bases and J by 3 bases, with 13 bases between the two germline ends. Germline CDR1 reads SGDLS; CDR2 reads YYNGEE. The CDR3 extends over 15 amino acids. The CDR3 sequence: CASSVGGGPTDTQYF. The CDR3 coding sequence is TGTGCCAGCAGCGTGGGCGGGGGCCCTACAGATACGCAGTATTTT.

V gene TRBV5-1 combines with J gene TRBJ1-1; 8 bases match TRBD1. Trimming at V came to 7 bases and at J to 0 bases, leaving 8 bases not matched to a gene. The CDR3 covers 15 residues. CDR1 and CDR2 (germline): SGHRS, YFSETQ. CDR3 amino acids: CASAGTGPMNTEAFF. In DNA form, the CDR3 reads TGCGCCAGCGCGGGGACAGGACCTATGAACACTGAAGCTTTCTTT.

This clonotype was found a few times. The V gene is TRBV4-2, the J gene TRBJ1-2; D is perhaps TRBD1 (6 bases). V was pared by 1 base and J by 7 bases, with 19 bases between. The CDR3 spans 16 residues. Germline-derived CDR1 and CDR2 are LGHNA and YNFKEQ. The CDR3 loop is CASSQVRTTGPTGYTF. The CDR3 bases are TGTGCCAGCAGCCAAGTTCGGACGACAGGCCCTACTGGCTACACCTTC.

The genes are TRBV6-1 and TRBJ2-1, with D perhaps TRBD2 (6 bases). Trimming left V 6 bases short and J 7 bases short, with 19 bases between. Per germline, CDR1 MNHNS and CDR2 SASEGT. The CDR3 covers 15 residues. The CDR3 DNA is TGTGCCAGCAGCTTCGGGTCCTTCGCGGGGAATGAGCAGTTCTTC. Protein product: CASSFGSFAGNEQFF.

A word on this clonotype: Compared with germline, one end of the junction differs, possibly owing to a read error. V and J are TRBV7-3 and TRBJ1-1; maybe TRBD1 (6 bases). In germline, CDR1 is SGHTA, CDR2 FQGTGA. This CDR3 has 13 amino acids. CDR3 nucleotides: TGTGCCAGCAGCTCAGGGGTGAACGCTGAAGCTTTCTTT. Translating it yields CASSSGVNAEAFF.

In DNA form, the CDR3 reads TGCGCCAGCAGCTTGGACCCAGCGGGAGGAACCACAGATACGCAGTATTTT. This gives the protein CASSLDPAGGTTDTQYF. The chain employs TRBV5-1 and TRBJ2-3; 9 nucleotides align to TRBD2. Germline CDR1 is SGHRS and CDR2 is YFSETQ. The CDR3 is 17 amino acids. V shed 0 bases, J shed 2 bases, and the junction held 7 bases outside the gene matches. The full variable domain, with the rest looked up from reference TRBV5-1 and TRBJ2-3, is KAGVTQTPRYLIKTRGQQVTLSCSPISGHRSVSWYQQTPGQGLQFLFEYFSETQRNKGNFPGRFSGRQFSNSRSEMNVSTLELGDSALYLCASSLDPAGGTTDTQYFGPGTRLTVL.

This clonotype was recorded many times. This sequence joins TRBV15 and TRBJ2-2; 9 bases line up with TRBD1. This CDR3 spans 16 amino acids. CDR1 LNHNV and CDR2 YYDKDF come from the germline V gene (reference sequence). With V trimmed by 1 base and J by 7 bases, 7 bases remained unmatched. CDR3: CATSRGTTGGIGELFF. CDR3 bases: TGTGCCACCAGCAGAGGAACGACAGGGGGTATCGGGGAGCTGTTTTTT.

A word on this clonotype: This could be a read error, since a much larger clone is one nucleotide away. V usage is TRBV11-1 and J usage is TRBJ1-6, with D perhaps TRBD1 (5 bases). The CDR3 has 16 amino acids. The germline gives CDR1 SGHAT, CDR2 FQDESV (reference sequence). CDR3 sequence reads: CAGSLVSGGFNSPLHF. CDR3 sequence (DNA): TGTGCCGGCAGCTTAGTTTCGGGGGGATTTAATTCACCCCTCCACTTT.

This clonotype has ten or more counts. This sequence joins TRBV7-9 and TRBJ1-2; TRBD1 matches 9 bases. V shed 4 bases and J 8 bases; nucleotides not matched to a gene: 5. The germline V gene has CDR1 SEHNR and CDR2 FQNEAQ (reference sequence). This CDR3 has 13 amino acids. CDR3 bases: TGTGCCAGCAGCTCGGACAGGGGAGGCGGCTACACCTTC. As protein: CASSSDRGGGYTF. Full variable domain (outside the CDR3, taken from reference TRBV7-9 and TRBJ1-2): DTGVSQNPRHKITKRGQNVTFRCDPISEHNRLYWYRQTLGQGPEFLTYFQNEAQLEKSRLLSDRFSAERPKGSFSTLEIQRTEQGDSAMYLCASSSDRGGGYTFGSGTRLTVV.